The present TCR beta chain was sequenced within a study of molecular identifiers for immune sequencing clone quantification. Sorting was used to obtain naive CD8 T cells (CD8+CD4-CCR7+CD45RA+). TCRdb re-derived calls from the PCR reads in MiXCR, one entry per CDR3 protein. This sample has about 36,000 distinct CDR3 sequences; about 18% occur once, and the top ten carry less than 8.5%. Findings of the study overall: Over 99% of effector molecules, but under 1% in naive cells, were held by clones with more than 20 RNA copies.

About this clonotype itself: Its antigen is currently unknown. A much larger clone differs from this one at a single base, so this may be a read error. As the CDR3 is not closed by the conserved phenylalanine or tryptophan, this likely results from a read error.

The CDR3 is 12 residues long. CDR1 and CDR2 from the germline V gene are LGHNA and YSLEER. V dropped 1 base and J dropped 4 bases, with 5 bases sitting between them. The TCR comes from a human donor in good health. Some libraries in this study had Jurkat cell RNA spiked in. Sequenced sample: naive CD8+ T cells from blood, with Jurkat cell RNA spiked in. Stated subset: FACS-sorted CD8+CD4-CCR7+CD45RA+ naive T cells. The J gene is TRBJ2-7, the V gene TRBV4-3; D gene uncertain. CDR3 protein: CASSQVEYEQYL. As DNA, the CDR3 is TGCGCCAGCAGCCAAGTAGAATACGAGCAGTACCTC.